The clone carrying this TCR beta chain has a single count. The PCR contained 60 Vbeta and 13 Jbeta primers. The protocol was immunoSEQ multiplex PCR, while the TCRdb copy is restricted to in-frame clones and leaves out a portion. Of roughly 140,000 clones listed, over 75% are singletons. Germline V gene data show CDR1 as MGHDK and CDR2 as SYGVNS. This CDR3 is 15 amino acids long. Trimming cost V 8 bases and J 5 bases; bases outside gene matches: 8. The data originate from a study of cytomegalovirus exposure and HLA in healthy donors. Turning to the study itself: Of all 360 or so donors who were genotyped, 81% belonged to the Caucasian-associated ancestry cluster.

The chain uses TRBV25-1 and TRBJ2-3; 12 bases fit TRBD2. The sample was PBMCs. The receptor's source is a woman aged 30 to 39 in good health and CMV-seronegative. The chain's CDR3 is CASQRLGLAGDTQYF. For the CDR3, the DNA is TGTGCCAGCCAACGACTGGGACTAGCGGGAGATACGCAGTATTTT.